One and the same sample provided the 5 T cell receptor beta chains below, sequenced in a study of cytomegalovirus exposure and HLA in healthy donors. The primer mix had 60 Vbeta and 13 Jbeta primers. This table comes from immunoSEQ multiplex PCR, and its TCRdb copy is limited to in-frame clones, with some not included. The sample records about 120,000 clones, about 72% being singletons. Sequencing was carried out using PBMCs. The receptors derive from a man aged 50-60 years in good health and CMV-seropositive.

This clone was seen just once. The V and J genes are TRBV18 and TRBJ2-7; TRBD2 matches 7 bases. The V gene's germline CDR1 is KGHSH and CDR2 LQKENI. Trimming took 4 bases from V and 7 from J; bases not matched to a gene: 4. CDR3 length equals 12 residues. The CDR3 DNA follows: TGTGCCAGCTCACGCTACGGGGGGGAGCAGTACTTC. Its translation is CASSRYGGEQYF.

The chain has TRBV5-1 and TRBJ1-3; D ambiguous. The germline CDR1 and CDR2 sequences are SGHRS and YFSETQ. CDR3 length equals 14 residues. V lost 6 bases and J 0 bases, leaving 10 bases between the germline ends. CDR3 region: CASTRPDSGNTIYF. The CDR3 nucleotides read TGCGCCAGCACCAGGCCCGACTCTGGAAACACCATATATTTT.

This chain uses TRBV18 with TRBJ2-1, with unresolved D. CDR3 length: 14 residues. Germline CDR1 is KGHSH and CDR2 is LQKENI. V lost 0 bases to trimming and J lost 3 bases, with 6 bases between them. The chain's CDR3 is CASSPPAVYNEQFF. Written as DNA, the CDR3 is TGTGCCAGCTCACCACCGGCAGTCTACAATGAGCAGTTCTTC. Filled out from reference TRBV18 and TRBJ2-1, the complete variable domain reads NAGVMQNPRHLVRRRGQEARLRCSPMKGHSHVYWYRQLPEEGLKFMVYLQKENIIDESGMPKERFSAEFPKEGPSILRIQQVVRGDSAAYFCASSPPAVYNEQFFGPGTRLTVL.

The gene calls are TRBV9 and TRBJ1-5; D is uncertain. V lost 1 base to trimming and J lost 1 base, with 9 bases between them. This CDR3 contains 15 residues. Germline CDR1 reads SGDLS; CDR2 reads YYNGEE. CDR3 bases: TGTGCCAGCAGCGTAAACGGGGAAAGCAATCAGCCCCAGCATTTT. Amino acid sequence: CASSVNGESNQPQHF.

The rearrangement uses TRBV6-6 and TRBJ1-4; D is uncertain. The V and J ends lost 1 base and 5 bases respectively, with 11 bases between them. The CDR3 consists of 15 residues. CDR1 is MNHNY and CDR2 is SVGAGI in the germline V gene (reference sequence). The CDR3 nucleotides are TGTGCCAGCAGTTACTTTAGCACGGCGAATGAAAAACTGTTTTTT. Protein sequence: CASSYFSTANEKLFF.